This T cell receptor (beta chain) came from a study of T cells after yellow fever vaccination. Germline lookup yields CDR1 SEHNR and CDR2 FQNEAQ (reference sequence). CDR3 length equals 12 residues. Trimming left V 5 bases short and J 12 bases short, with 14 bases between. TCRdb analysed the 5' RACE reads with MiXCR anew, one entry per CDR3 protein. The sample includes around 300,000 distinct CDR3 sequences, around 4.5% seen only once; the top ten take roughly a fifth. This sequence was found in a man aged 18-30 years who received the YFV17D yellow fever vaccine. The chain combines TRBV7-9 with TRBJ2-4, with D perhaps given as TRBD1 or TRBD2 (7 bases each). The specimen was PBMCs, collected 15 days after the yellow fever booster vaccination. Here the CDR3 DNA reads TGTGCCAGCAGCCCCCAGGGGGAGGGTCAGTACTTC. Its protein is CASSPQGEGQYF.